The 5 T cell receptor beta chains given below trace back to one sample, sequenced in a study of T cell clonotyping in hematopoietic cell transplantation. Profiled with immunoSEQ multiplex PCR; TCRdb holds only in-frame clones, not every one. The sample has about 15,000 clones; 60% to 85% are singletons. Sequencing input: peripheral blood mononuclear cells. Receptor source: a woman aged 60-75 years in good health. Some clones in this sample may be carry-over from other donors' samples.

This rearrangement joins TRBV19 to TRBJ1-5; D might be TRBD1 (5 bases). In germline, CDR1 is LNHDA, CDR2 SQIVND (reference sequence). The V and J ends lost 2 bases and 4 bases respectively, with 12 bases between them. The CDR3 extends over 15 amino acids. This CDR3 reads CASSIMLGVNQPQHF. CDR3 DNA: TGTGCCAGTAGTATAATGTTAGGGGTAAATCAGCCCCAGCATTTT.

This clone was observed a single time. The V gene is TRBV6-1, the J gene TRBJ1-6, with D hard to call. The germline V and J ends were trimmed by 7 bases and 3 bases, with 7 bases remaining between them. The germline V gene encodes CDR1 MNHNS and CDR2 SASEGT. The CDR3 is 13 residues long. CDR3 in amino acids: CASKENYNSPLHF. CDR3 sequence (DNA): TGTGCCAGCAAAGAAAACTATAATTCACCCCTCCACTTT.

The rearrangement uses TRBV6-6 and TRBJ2-3; 11 nucleotides match TRBD2. Germline V gene data show CDR1 as MNHNY and CDR2 as SVGAGI (reference sequence). Trimming at V came to 8 bases and at J to 3 bases, leaving 4 bases not matched to a gene. The CDR3 sequence is 14 residues long. The CDR3 bases are TGTGCCAGCGGTAGCGGGAGGGAAACAGATACGCAGTATTTT. Protein: CASGSGRETDTQYF.

The chain couples TRBV6-1 to TRBJ1-5, with D maybe TRBD1 (5 bases). Germline CDR1 and CDR2: MNHNS and SASEGT. This CDR3 is 14 amino acids long. Trimming took 4 bases from V and 5 from J, leaving 12 bases between them. CDR3 bases: TGTGCCAGCAGTGCGGACAATTTCCATCAGCCCCAGCATTTT. Translated: CASSADNFHQPQHF.

The chain is built from TRBV7-2 and TRBJ1-5; TRBD1 aligns across 8 bases. Germline V CDR1 and CDR2: SGHTA, FQGNSA. Losses at the gene ends were 5 bases for V and 3 bases for J; bases not matched to a gene: 9. This CDR3 region has 16 residues. The CDR3: CASSPRGQGLNQPQHF. CDR3 nucleotide sequence: TGTGCCAGCAGCCCTCGAGGACAGGGCCTCAATCAGCCCCAGCATTTT. Full variable domain (rest looked up from reference TRBV7-2 and TRBJ1-5): GAGVSQSPSNKVTEKGKDVELRCDPISGHTALYWYRQSLGQGLEFLIYFQGNSAPDKSGLPSDRFSAERTGGSVSTLTIQRTQQEDSAVYLCASSPRGQGLNQPQHFGDGTRLSIL.